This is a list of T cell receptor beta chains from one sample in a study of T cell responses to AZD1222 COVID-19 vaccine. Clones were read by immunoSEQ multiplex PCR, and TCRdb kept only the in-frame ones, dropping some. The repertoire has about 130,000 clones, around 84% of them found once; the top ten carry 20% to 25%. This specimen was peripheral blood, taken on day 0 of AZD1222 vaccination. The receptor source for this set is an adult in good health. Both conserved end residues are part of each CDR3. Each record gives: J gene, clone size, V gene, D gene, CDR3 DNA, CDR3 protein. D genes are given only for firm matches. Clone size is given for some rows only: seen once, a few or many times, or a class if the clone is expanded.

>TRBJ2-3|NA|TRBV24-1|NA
TGTGCCACCAGTGATTTAACCCCGGGACTGGGCACAGATACGCAGTATTTT
CATSDLTPGLGTDTQYF
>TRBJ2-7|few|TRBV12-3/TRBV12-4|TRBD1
TGTGCCAGCAGTTTAGCGGACAGGGCAAAGCAGTACTTC
CASSLADRAKQYF
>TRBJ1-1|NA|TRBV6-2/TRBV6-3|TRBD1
TGTGCCAGCAGCTGGCCGGGACAGGGGAACACTGAAGCTTTCTTT
CASSWPGQGNTEAFF
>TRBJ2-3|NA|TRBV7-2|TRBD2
TGTGCCAGCAGCTTATCTCATAGCGGGGCTCCGGGAGATACGCAGTATTTT
CASSLSHSGAPGDTQYF
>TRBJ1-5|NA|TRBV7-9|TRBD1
TGTGCCAGCAGCTTCTCCGGGACAGGGAGCAATCAGCCCCAGCATTTT
CASSFSGTGSNQPQHF
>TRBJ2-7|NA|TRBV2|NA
TGTGCCAGCAGTTACGGTCCTAATTACGAGCAGTACTTC
CASSYGPNYEQYF
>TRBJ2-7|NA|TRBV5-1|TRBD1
TGCGCCAGCAGCCCCGCAGGGGGCCCCTACGAGCAGTACTTC
CASSPAGGPYEQYF
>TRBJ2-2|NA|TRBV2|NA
TGTGCCAGCACTAGGGAACCGAACACCGGGGAGCTGTTTTTT
CASTREPNTGELFF
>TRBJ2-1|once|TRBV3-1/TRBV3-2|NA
TGTGCCAGCAGCCAAGAGGCTTTTGAGCAGTTCTTC
CASSQEAFEQFF
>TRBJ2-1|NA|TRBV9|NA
TGTGCCAGCAGCGTATTGAGCGGAACATACAATGAGCAGTTCTTC
CASSVLSGTYNEQFF
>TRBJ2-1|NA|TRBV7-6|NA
TGTGCCAGCAGCTTATGGAACAATGAGCAGTTCTTC
CASSLWNNEQFF
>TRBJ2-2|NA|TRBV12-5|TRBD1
TGTGCTAGTGCCCAGAGGGGACAGGGGAACGGGGAGCTGTTTTTT
CASAQRGQGNGELFF
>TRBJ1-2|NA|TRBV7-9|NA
TGTGCCAGCAGCTTTGGTACTGGAGTTGGCTACACCTTC
CASSFGTGVGYTF
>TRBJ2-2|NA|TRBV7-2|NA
TGTGCCAGCAGCCCCATAGCGACGAACACCGGGGAGCTGTTTTTT
CASSPIATNTGELFF
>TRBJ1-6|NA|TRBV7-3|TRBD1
TGTGCCAGCAGCCCGGGCACAGGGGGATCACCCCTCCACTTT
CASSPGTGGSPLHF
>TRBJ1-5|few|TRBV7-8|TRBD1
TGTGCCAGCAGCGCCCGACAGGGCCAGCCCCAGCATTTT
CASSARQGQPQHF
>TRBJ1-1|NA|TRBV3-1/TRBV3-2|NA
TGTGCCAGCACCAGGGGACTTGAAGCTTTCTTT
CASTRGLEAFF
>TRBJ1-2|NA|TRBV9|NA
TGTGCCAGCAGCGGAACAGGGAGGCAGAACTATGGCTACACCTTC
CASSGTGRQNYGYTF
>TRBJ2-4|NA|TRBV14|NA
TGTGCCAGCAGTCAAGGACAGCAAAACATTCAGTACTTC
CASSQGQQNIQYF
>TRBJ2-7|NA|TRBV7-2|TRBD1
TGTGCCAGCAGCTTAGGAGGGGTGGCAGGGGGCGAGCAGTACTTC
CASSLGGVAGGEQYF
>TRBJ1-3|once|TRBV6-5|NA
TGTGCCAGCAGTTACGGAGGTTTAGTTCCTGGAAACACCATATATTTT
CASSYGGLVPGNTIYF
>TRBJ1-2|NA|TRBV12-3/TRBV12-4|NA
TGTGCCAGCAGGCCACAGGGTTTGAATGGCTACACCTTC
CASRPQGLNGYTF
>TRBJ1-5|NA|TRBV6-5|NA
TGTGCCAGCAGTCTGAGCCCCAAGGAGGGGCAGCCCCAGCATTTT
CASSLSPKEGQPQHF
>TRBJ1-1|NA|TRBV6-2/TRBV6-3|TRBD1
TGTGCCAGCAGTAGACAGGGTCCCGAACACCTGAACACTGAAGCTTTCTTT
CASSRQGPEHLNTEAFF
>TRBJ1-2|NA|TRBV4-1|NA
TGCGCCAGCAGCCACAGGTCGGGGGAGGGGTATGGCTACACCTTC
CASSHRSGEGYGYTF
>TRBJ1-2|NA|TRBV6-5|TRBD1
TGTGCCAGCAGTTTCCTGACAGGGACCTATGGCTACACCTTC
CASSFLTGTYGYTF
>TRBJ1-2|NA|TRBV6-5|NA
TGTGCCACTCAACGTACCGGGACCGGCGGCTATGGCTACACCTTC
CATQRTGTGGYGYTF
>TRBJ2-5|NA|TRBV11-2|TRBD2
TGTGCCAGCAGCGGCGGGGGGGAGACCCAGTACTTC
CASSGGGETQYF
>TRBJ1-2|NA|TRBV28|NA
TGTGCCAGCATTCTCGATTTGACGGGGGCCTATGGCTACACCTTC
CASILDLTGAYGYTF
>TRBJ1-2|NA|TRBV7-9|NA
TGTGCCAGCAGCTCAACTGCTGGGGGTACTAACTATGGCTACACCTTC
CASSSTAGGTNYGYTF
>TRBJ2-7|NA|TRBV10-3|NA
TGTGCCATCCGGGAAGGACCCTACGAGCAGTACTTC
CAIREGPYEQYF
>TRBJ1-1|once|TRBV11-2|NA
TGTGCCAGCAGCCCCGACCAGAACACTGAAGCTTTCTTT
CASSPDQNTEAFF
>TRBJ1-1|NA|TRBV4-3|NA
TGCGCCAGCAGCCTTTGGTTGGGTGGTGGCACTGAAGCTTTCTTT
CASSLWLGGGTEAFF
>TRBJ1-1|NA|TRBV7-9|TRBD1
TGTGCCAGCCGGACAGGCTGGGGTGGGAACACTGAAGCTTTCTTT
CASRTGWGGNTEAFF
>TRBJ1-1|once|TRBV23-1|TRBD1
TGCGCCAGCACCAAACAGGGGAGATTGACTGAAGCTTTCTTT
CASTKQGRLTEAFF
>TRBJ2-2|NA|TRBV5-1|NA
TGCGCCAGCAGCACACAAGGGAGCACCGGGGAGCTGTTTTTT
CASSTQGSTGELFF
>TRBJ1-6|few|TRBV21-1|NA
TGTGCCACCACCCCCCCAGGACCGGGGGGCTCACCCCTCCACTTT
CATTPPGPGGSPLHF
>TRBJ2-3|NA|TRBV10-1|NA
TGCGCCAGCAGGCACTCTAGCACAGATACGCAGTATTTT
CASRHSSTDTQYF
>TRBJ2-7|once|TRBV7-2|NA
TGTGCCAGCAGCTTACGTCAGGGGTACTTCTACGAGCAGTACTTC
CASSLRQGYFYEQYF
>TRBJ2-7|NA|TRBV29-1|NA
TGCAGCGTTGAAGAAGGGGGAAGCTCCTACGAGCAGTACTTC
CSVEEGGSSYEQYF
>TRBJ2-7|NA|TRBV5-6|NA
TGTGCCAGCAGCCTAGGACAGTCCTACGAGCAGTACTTC
CASSLGQSYEQYF
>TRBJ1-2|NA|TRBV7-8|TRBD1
TGTGCCAGCAGCTCAAGGACAGGGCGGAATGGCTACACCTTC
CASSSRTGRNGYTF
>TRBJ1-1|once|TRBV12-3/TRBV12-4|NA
TGTGCCAGCAGCCCGGGACCTTCCACTGAAGCTTTCTTT
CASSPGPSTEAFF
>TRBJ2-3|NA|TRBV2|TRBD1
TGTGCCAGCACTGTCAGGGGGTCAGATACGCAGTATTTT
CASTVRGSDTQYF
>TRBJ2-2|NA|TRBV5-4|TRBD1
TGTGCCAGCAGCGGGGGGCGACAGGGGACGAACACCGGGGAGCTGTTTTTT
CASSGGRQGTNTGELFF
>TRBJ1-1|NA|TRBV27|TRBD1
TGTGCCAGTCATGGGACAGGGGGCACTGAAGCTTTCTTT
CASHGTGGTEAFF
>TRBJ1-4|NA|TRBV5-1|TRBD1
TGCGCCAGCAGCCCCGATAGGACAGGCTCAAAACTGTTTTTT
CASSPDRTGSKLFF
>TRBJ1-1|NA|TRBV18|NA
TGTGCCAGCTCACCCGGACCGTTGAACACTGAAGCTTTCTTT
CASSPGPLNTEAFF
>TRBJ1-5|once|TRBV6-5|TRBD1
TGTGCCAGCAGACCTCAGGGGGACCAGCCCCAGCATTTT
CASRPQGDQPQHF
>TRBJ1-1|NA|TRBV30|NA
TGTGCCTGGAGTCAAGAAGGGAACACTGAAGCTTTCTTT
CAWSQEGNTEAFF
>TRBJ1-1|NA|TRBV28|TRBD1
TGTGCCAGCAGGGGACAGGGCTTGAACACTGAAGCTTTCTTT
CASRGQGLNTEAFF
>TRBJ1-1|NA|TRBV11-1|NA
TGTGCCAGCAGCGCGAGCGGGTGGAGGGCAGAAGAAGCTTTCTTT
CASSASGWRAEEAFF
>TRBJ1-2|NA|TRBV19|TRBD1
TGTGCCAGTAGTGCGGACAGGGGGCTCAACTATGGCTACACCTTC
CASSADRGLNYGYTF
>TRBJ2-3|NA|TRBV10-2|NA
TGCGCCAGCAGTGCCGCCCTAGGCACAGATACGCAGTATTTT
CASSAALGTDTQYF
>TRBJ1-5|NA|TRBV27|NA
TGTGCCAGCAGTGCCTCCGGAGTTTATAGCAATCAGCCCCAGCATTTT
CASSASGVYSNQPQHF
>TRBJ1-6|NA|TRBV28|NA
TGTGCCAGCATGGAGGGAGTCTATAATTCACCCCTCCACTTT
CASMEGVYNSPLHF
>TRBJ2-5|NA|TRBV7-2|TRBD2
TGTGCCAGCAGCTTAGAGCGGGGGGGCGAGACCCAGTACTTC
CASSLERGGETQYF
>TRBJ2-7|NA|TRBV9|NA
TGTGCCAGCATAAATAAAACCTCCTACGAGCAGTACTTC
CASINKTSYEQYF